Each of the 18 T cell receptor delta chains below was sequenced from the same sample in a study of γδ T cells in repeated Plasmodium falciparum infection (dated by TCRdb to 2020 to 2022). Library preparation employed multiplex PCR. For sequencing, an Illumina MiSeq was employed. In TCRdb, clones were called once more from the public reads by CATT, and rows of identical DNA were later combined. For this sample the table gives under 60,000 delta-chain clones, of which around 1.6% were detected only once. The ten top clones hold about 8.6% of the sample. For bulk TCR repertoire analysis, Vgamma9/Vdelta2+ and Vdelta2-negative gammadelta T cell populations were isolated by flow sorting from peripheral blood mononuclear cells. The source material was gamma-delta T cells from blood. All receptors come from a pool of human donors (malaria-infected and uninfected, not separated).

This clone has a handful of counts. One base separates it from a far larger clone, so it is likely a read error. This sample includes further DNA sequences coding for the same CDR3. J is TRDJ1 and V is TRDV1; a possible D gene is TRDD2 (5 bases). V lost 3 bases and J 1 base, leaving 15 bases between the germline ends. The CDR3 is made up of 16 amino acids. The germline V gene encodes CDR1 TSWWSYY and CDR2 QGS. CDR3 nucleotides: TGTGCTCTTGGGGACCCCTTCTTGCCCCTCACCGATAAACTCATCTTT. Translating it yields CALGDPFLPLTDKLIF.

This clone has at least ten counts. The protein in TCRdb stems from a much larger clone and differs at residue 14 from this DNA's translation, likely a read error; here the protein is translated from the DNA. The chain links TRDV1 to TRDJ1, with D perhaps TRDD2 (5 bases). This CDR3 has 18 amino acids. Germline V gene lookup returns CDR1 TSWWSYY and CDR2 QGS. In DNA, the CDR3 is TGTGCTCTTGGGGAGCTTAGGTCCCCTACTCCGGGTACCGTTAAACTCATCTTT. Its protein product is CALGELRSPTPGTVKLIF.

This clone has only a few counts. The TCRdb protein, from a much larger clone, departs from this DNA's translation at residue 10, likely by read error; the protein shown derives from the DNA. This chain joins TRDV1 and TRDJ1, with D perhaps TRDD2 (6 bases). The J gene is absent in TCRdb and was assigned here via DNA matching to germline. The CDR3 runs to 19 residues. The ends were cut back, 2 bases at V and 0 bases at J, with 22 bases in the middle. The germline V gene has CDR1 TSWWSYY and CDR2 QGS. The CDR3 spells CALGECVLPGTVDTDKLIF. The CDR3 DNA follows: TGTGCTCTTGGGGAATGCGTCCTACCGGGTACTGTTGACACCGATAAACTCATCTTT.

For this clone: A far larger clone is only one base removed, so a read error is likely. Other DNA sequences from this sample encode an identical CDR3 as well. V usage is TRDV1 and J usage is TRDJ1; 9 bases align to TRDD3. TCRdb records no J gene; here it was assigned by comparing the DNA to germline. The CDR3 contains 20 residues. From germline, CDR1 is TSWWSYY and CDR2 QGS. V dropped 0 bases and J dropped 0; count of bases not matched to a gene: 14. The CDR3 DNA follows: TGTGCTCTTGGGGAACTTCCCCCCCCTCTGGGGGATCTGTACACCGATAAACTCATCTTT. Translating it yields CALGELPPPLGDLYTDKLIF.

In the case of this clone: The protein recorded in TCRdb matches a much larger clone and deviates from this DNA's translation at residue 4, suggesting a read error; the protein here is obtained by translating the DNA. This rearrangement joins TRDV1 to TRDJ1; tentatively, D is TRDD2 (6 bases). Germline V gene lookup returns CDR1 TSWWSYY and CDR2 QGS. With 7 bases removed from V and 3 bases from J, the gap between germline ends came to 21 bases. The CDR3 is 16 amino acids. The CDR3 nucleotides are TGTGCTCTTGAGCGCCGAGGGATTTCTTCCTCCGATAAACTCATCTTT. Translation gives CALERRGISSSDKLIF.

This clone was picked up many times. Other DNA sequences within the sample encode an identical CDR3. The gene calls are TRDV1 and TRDJ1, with 8 bases aligning to TRDD3. Germline values: CDR1 TSWWSYY, CDR2 QGS. V trimming: 4 bases; J trimming: 0 bases; junction bases outside the gene matches: 16. The CDR3 has 19 residues. DNA of the CDR3: TGTGCTCTTGGGGCACCCTTCCCTCTCTGGGGGAGGTACACCGATAAACTCATCTTT. Its protein is CALGAPFPLWGRYTDKLIF.

Remarks on this clone: One base separates it from a far larger clone, so it is likely a read error. Distinct nucleotide sequences in the sample also encode this CDR3. The rearrangement links TRDV1 to TRDJ1; D gene ambiguous. The V end was cut by 2 bases, the J end by 1 base, with 11 bases between. Germline CDR1 TSWWSYY, CDR2 QGS. The CDR3 has 15 residues. CDR3 nucleotide sequence: TGTGCTCTTGGGGAAGCGGGTGTTAGCACCGATAAACTCATCTTT. Its translation: CALGEAGVSTDKLIF.

About this clone itself: This DNA's translation and the protein TCRdb lists, from a much larger clone, do not match at residue 20, likely due to a read error; the protein shown is translated from the DNA. This chain links TRDV3 with TRDJ1; TRDD3 agrees at 12 bases. V gave up 1 base and J gave up 3 bases; unmatched junction bases: 36. The CDR3 length is 25 residues. CDR1 is TVYSNPD and CDR2 is GDNSRS in the germline V gene (reference sequence). The CDR3 bases are TGTGCCTTTATCCCAAAGGGGCGTCTTACTACCTCGTACTGGGGGATACTCTCTCACGCCGATAAACTCATCTTT. Translated: CAFIPKGRLTTSYWGILSHADKLIF.

Of note for this clone: This DNA's translation and the protein TCRdb lists, from a much larger clone, do not match at residue 6, likely due to a read error; the protein shown is translated from the DNA. The rearrangement links TRDV1 to TRDJ1, with 8 bases matching TRDD3. The J gene is not listed in TCRdb, so it was assigned here from a DNA match to germline. The CDR3 has 16 amino acids. From germline, CDR1 is TSWWSYY and CDR2 QGS. For the CDR3, the DNA is TGTGCTCTTGGGGAAGAGGCTGGGGGACCCCCCGAGAAACTCATCTTT. Its translation: CALGEEAGGPPEKLIF.

Concerning this clone itself: The translation of this DNA and the TCRdb protein of a much larger clone differ at residue 13, probably owing to a read error; the protein shown here is translated from the DNA. The chain combines TRDV1 with TRDJ1, with TRDD3 matching 10 bases. The J gene, left out of TCRdb, was set here by checking the DNA against germline. Germline CDR1 TSWWSYY, CDR2 QGS. The CDR3 runs to 22 residues. The V gene end was trimmed by 3 bases and the J gene end by 1 base; junction bases not matched to a gene: 23. As DNA, the CDR3 is TGTGCTCTTGGGGATTCTTCCTTCCTCGGAAGAGTGCGGGGGATACGCACCGATAAACTCATCTTT. This codes for CALGDSSFLGRVRGIRTDKLIF.

As concerns this clone: The protein TCRdb lists belongs to a much larger clone and differs from this DNA's translation at residue 15, which points to a read error; the protein shown is made from the DNA. The rearrangement links TRDV1 to TRDJ1, with 8 positions matching TRDD3. The J gene was missing in TCRdb and was found by matching the end of the DNA to germline. After removal of 5 bases from V and 3 bases from J, the junction contained 23 bases not matched to a gene. This CDR3 spans 20 amino acids. Germline V gives CDR1 TSWWSYY, CDR2 QGS. This CDR3 is CALGNPRGYWGEKYADKLIF. The CDR3 region has the DNA TGTGCTCTTGGGAACCCAAGGGGTTACTGGGGGGAAAAGTACGCCGATAAACTCATCTTT.

Many counts were recorded for this clone. The DNA translation disagrees with the TCRdb protein at residue 7, so the protein in this description comes from the DNA. The rearrangement joins TRDV1 to TRDJ1, with 8 bases that match TRDD3. After removal of 3 bases from V and 0 bases from J, the junction contained 24 bases not matched to a gene. This CDR3 is 22 amino acids long. Looked up from germline, CDR1 is TSWWSYY and CDR2 is QGS. The CDR3 bases are TGTGCTCTTGGGGACGAACTCTCCTCCCGCACTGGCTGGGGGACGTACACCGATAAACTCATCTTT. Its protein product is CALGDELSSRTGWGTYTDKLIF.

This clone was seen only a few times. This DNA translates differently at residue 7 from the TCRdb protein, which is that of a much larger clone; a read error is likely, and the protein shown is the DNA's own translation. This chain connects TRDV1 to TRDJ1; D ambiguous. Germline values: CDR1 TSWWSYY, CDR2 QGS. This CDR3 has 10 residues. V was shortened by 5 bases and J by 10 bases, with 8 bases between the two germline ends. CDR3 coding DNA: TGTGCTCTTGGGAAGGCCAGACTCATCTTT. Its protein product is CALGKARLIF.

The table lists this clone with many counts. Translating this DNA gives a protein that differs at residue 9 from the TCRdb one, which belongs to a much larger clone; a read error is likely, and the protein shown is this translation. V is TRDV1 and J is TRDJ1, with unresolved D. This CDR3 contains 12 residues. V shed 1 base and J shed 10 bases, with 10 bases lying between them. From germline, CDR1 is TSWWSYY and CDR2 QGS. The CDR3 here is CALGEPAHRLIF. The DNA for the CDR3 is TGTGCTCTTGGGGAACCAGCGCATAGACTCATCTTT.

This clone was recorded a few times. This sequence is one base from a far larger clone and is likely a read error. The sample carries other DNA sequences with the same CDR3. This chain links TRDV1 with TRDJ1; 13 bases are shared with TRDD3. The CDR3 totals 21 residues. Germline V CDR1 and CDR2: TSWWSYY, QGS. In DNA, the CDR3 is TGTGCTCTTGGGGATCTGGACGGTACTGGGGGATACGTCATATACACCGATAAGCTCATCTTT. This encodes CALGDLDGTGGYVIYTDKLIF.

This clone was seen repeatedly, ten times or more. This chain uses TRDV1 with TRDJ1; TRDD2 is a possible D gene (5 bases). V was shortened by 4 bases and J by 0 bases, with 24 bases between the two germline ends. Germline-derived CDR1 and CDR2 are TSWWSYY and QGS. The CDR3 length is 19 residues. The CDR3 DNA sequence: TGTGCTCTTGGGGTGAAGAACTTCCCCCCAAGGAGGAACACCGATAAACTCATCTTT. Translation gives CALGVKNFPPRRNTDKLIF.

To note about this clone: One base away lies a much larger clone, so this may be a sequencing read error. Other DNA sequences from this sample encode an identical CDR3 as well. The chain links TRDV2 to TRDJ1; 7 bases are shared with TRDD3. The J gene is not listed in TCRdb, so it was assigned here from a DNA match to germline. Germline loops: CDR1 GEAIGNYY, CDR2 EKD. This CDR3 comprises 16 residues. CDR3 region: CACDTLGGSYTDKLIF. Here the CDR3 DNA reads TGCGCCTGTGACACTCTGGGGGGCTCATACACCGATAAACTCATCTTT.

This clone has only a few counts. TCRdb's listed protein matches a much larger clone and diverges from this DNA's translation at residue 19, likely through a read error; the protein shown comes from the DNA. The V gene call is TRDV1, and the J gene call is absent; TRDD3 is the table's D call and was not checked against the DNA. Germline lookup yields CDR1 TSWWSYY and CDR2 QGS. CDR3 size: 21 residues. DNA for the CDR3: TGTGCTCTTGGGGAAAAACGGCGTTGTTCTGGGGGATATGAAGGAACTTATAAACCCATCTTT. Its protein is CALGEKRRCSGGYEGTYKPIF.